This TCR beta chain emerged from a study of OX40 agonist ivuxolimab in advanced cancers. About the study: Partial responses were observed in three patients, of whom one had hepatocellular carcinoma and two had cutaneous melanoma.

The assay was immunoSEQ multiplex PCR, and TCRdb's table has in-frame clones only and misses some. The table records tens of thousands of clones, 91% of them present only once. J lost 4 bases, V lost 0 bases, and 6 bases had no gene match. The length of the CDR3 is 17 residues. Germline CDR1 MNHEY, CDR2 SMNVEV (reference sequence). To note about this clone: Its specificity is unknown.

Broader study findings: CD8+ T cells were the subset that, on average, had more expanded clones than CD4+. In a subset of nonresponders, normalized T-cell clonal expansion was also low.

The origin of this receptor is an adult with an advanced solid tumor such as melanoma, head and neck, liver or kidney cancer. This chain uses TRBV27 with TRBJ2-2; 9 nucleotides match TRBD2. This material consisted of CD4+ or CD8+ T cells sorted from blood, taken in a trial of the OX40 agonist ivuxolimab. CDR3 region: CASSLSRTSAFTGELFF. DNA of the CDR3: TGTGCCAGCAGTTTATCGAGGACTAGCGCCTTCACCGGGGAGCTGTTTTTT.